This is a list of T cell receptor beta chains from one sample in a study of blood T cell repertoires in COVID-19. The table came from immunoSEQ multiplex PCR; TCRdb's copy has only in-frame clones and leaves some out. Among about 220,000 clones, over 75% were seen once, and the ten largest hold around 13%. The specimen sequenced was peripheral blood. These receptor sequences come from a human donor in a cohort sampled during active COVID-19. Each CDR3 is given with its conserved first and last residue. A D gene is named only where the DNA matches it firmly. Size is stated for part of the rows, as once, few or many counts, or as a class when the clone is expanded.

j_call | d_call | clone_size | v_call | cdr3_aa | cdr3_nt
TRBJ2-7 | TRBD1 | . | TRBV28 | CASSPTGGEDEQYF | TGTGCCAGCAGCCCTACAGGGGGAGAGGACGAGCAGTACTTC
TRBJ1-1 | . | . | TRBV25-1 | CASSEGRRQREAFF | TGTGCCAGCAGTGAAGGGAGGAGACAGCGTGAAGCTTTCTTT
TRBJ1-1 | TRBD1 | . | TRBV10-3 | CAISEPRDRPFF | TGTGCCATCAGCGAACCCCGGGACAGACCTTTCTTT
TRBJ1-2 | TRBD1 | few | TRBV2 | CASKVWTGGKGYTF | TGTGCCAGCAAGGTCTGGACAGGGGGAAAAGGCTACACCTTC
TRBJ1-2 | TRBD1 | few | TRBV10-3 | CALGRQGRGYTF | TGTGCCCTTGGAAGACAGGGACGGGGCTACACCTTC
TRBJ2-7 | TRBD1 | few | TRBV3-1/TRBV3-2 | CASSQAGQGSYEQYF | TGTGCCAGCAGCCAAGCGGGACAGGGCTCCTACGAGCAGTACTTC
TRBJ1-5 | TRBD1 | once | TRBV6-2/TRBV6-3 | CASSKPQGHQPQHF | TGTGCCAGCAGTAAACCACAGGGGCATCAGCCCCAGCATTTT
TRBJ1-3 | TRBD1 | . | TRBV5-4 | CASSPGTARNTIYF | TGTGCCAGCAGCCCGGGGACAGCGCGAAACACCATATATTTT
TRBJ2-6 | TRBD2 | . | TRBV6-2/TRBV6-3 | CASSPMLAGVHSGANVLTF | TGTGCCAGCAGTCCCATGCTAGCGGGGGTACACTCTGGGGCCAACGTCCTGACTTTC
TRBJ1-1 | TRBD1 | . | TRBV19 | CASMGAGQGAFRTEAFF | TGTGCCAGTATGGGAGCGGGACAGGGGGCTTTCCGCACTGAAGCTTTCTTT
TRBJ1-1 | . | . | TRBV29-1 | CSVEDPTSTEAFF | TGCAGCGTTGAAGATCCGACATCCACTGAAGCTTTCTTT
TRBJ1-6 | . | . | TRBV10-3 | CAAGGTSPLHF | TGTGCCGCCGGGGGGACTTCACCCCTCCACTTT
TRBJ1-1 | . | few | TRBV6-5 | CATTTTVPMNTEAFF | TGTGCCACCACTACGACGGTTCCCATGAACACTGAAGCTTTCTTT
TRBJ1-6 | TRBD1 | . | TRBV2 | CASSRDRGNSPLHF | TGTGCCAGCAGCCGAGACAGGGGTAACTCACCCCTCCACTTT
TRBJ1-1 | . | . | TRBV2 | CASSSTTGTRLNTEAFF | TGTGCCAGCAGTTCGACTACAGGGACAAGATTGAACACTGAAGCTTTCTTT
TRBJ2-3 | . | . | TRBV28 | CASSPQTGTISTDTQYF | TGTGCCAGCAGTCCCCAAACCGGGACAATTAGCACAGATACGCAGTATTTT
TRBJ1-2 | TRBD1 | . | TRBV9 | CASSYNLRDRGRGDYGYTF | TGTGCCAGCAGCTATAATCTCCGGGACAGGGGGCGTGGGGACTATGGCTACACCTTC
TRBJ2-1 | . | . | TRBV4-1 | CASSPTVRYAKNEQFF | TGCGCCAGCAGCCCAACTGTGAGGTACGCTAAGAATGAGCAGTTCTTC
TRBJ1-1 | TRBD1 | . | TRBV6-4 | CASTPEGGRTEAFF | TGTGCCAGCACCCCAGAAGGGGGCCGCACTGAAGCTTTCTTT
TRBJ1-1 | TRBD1 | . | TRBV6-6 | CASSYLQGSTEAFF | TGTGCCAGCAGTTACCTACAGGGGTCCACTGAAGCTTTCTTT